This T cell receptor beta chain was recorded in a study of monozygotic twins with inflammatory bowel disease. Findings of the study overall: Those with IBD had lower TCRbeta diversity (inverse Simpson) than their healthy co-twins did.

Reanalyzing the 5' RACE reads, TCRdb keeps one entry per CDR3 protein, without DNA. The clone table shows approximately 400,000 distinct CDR3 sequences, with the ten largest holding under 3%. CDR1 and CDR2 (germline): LNHDA, SQIVND (reference sequence). This CDR3 comprises 15 residues. As to this clonotype: Its antigen is not known.

The TCR sequence derives from a human donor with ulcerative colitis or Crohn's disease, or a healthy co-twin of an affected twin (not recorded which). Sequenced input: blood. The chain is built from TRBV19 and TRBJ1-1; TCRdb calls TRBD1, which cannot be checked without DNA. The CDR3 loop reads CASSPRTGRGTEAFF.